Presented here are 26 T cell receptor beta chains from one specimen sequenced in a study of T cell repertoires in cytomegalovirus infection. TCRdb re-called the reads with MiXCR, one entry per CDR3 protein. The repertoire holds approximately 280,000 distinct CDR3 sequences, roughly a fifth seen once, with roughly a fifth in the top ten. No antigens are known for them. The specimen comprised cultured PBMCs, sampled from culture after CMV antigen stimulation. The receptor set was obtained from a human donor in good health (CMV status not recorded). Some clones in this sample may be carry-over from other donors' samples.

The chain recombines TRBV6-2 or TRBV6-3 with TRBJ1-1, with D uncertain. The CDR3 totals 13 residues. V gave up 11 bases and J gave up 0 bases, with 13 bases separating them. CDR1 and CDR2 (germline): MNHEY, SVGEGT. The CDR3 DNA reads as TGTGCCGGGCAAGGTTCCCTGAACACTGAAGCTTTCTTT. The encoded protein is CAGQGSLNTEAFF.

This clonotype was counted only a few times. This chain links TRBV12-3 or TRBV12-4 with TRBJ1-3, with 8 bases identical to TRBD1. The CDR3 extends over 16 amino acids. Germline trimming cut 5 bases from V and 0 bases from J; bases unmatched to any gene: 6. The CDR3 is CASSARTGSSGNTIYF. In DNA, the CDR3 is TGTGCCAGCAGTGCTCGGACAGGGAGCTCTGGAAACACCATATATTTT.

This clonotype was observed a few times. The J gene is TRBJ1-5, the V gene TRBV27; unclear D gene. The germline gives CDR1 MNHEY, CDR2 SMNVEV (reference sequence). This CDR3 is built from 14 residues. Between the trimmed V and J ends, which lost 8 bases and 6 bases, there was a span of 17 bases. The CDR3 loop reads CASGPDTGGQPQHF. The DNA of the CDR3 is TGTGCCAGCGGACCAGACACGGGTGGTCAGCCCCAGCATTTT.

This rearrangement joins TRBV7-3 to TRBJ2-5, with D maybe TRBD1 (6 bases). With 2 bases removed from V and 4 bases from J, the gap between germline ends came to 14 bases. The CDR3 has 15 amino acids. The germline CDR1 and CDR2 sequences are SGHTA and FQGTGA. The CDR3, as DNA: TGTGCCAGCAGCTTATATTGGGGGCCCGGAGAGACCCAGTACTTC. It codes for CASSLYWGPGETQYF.

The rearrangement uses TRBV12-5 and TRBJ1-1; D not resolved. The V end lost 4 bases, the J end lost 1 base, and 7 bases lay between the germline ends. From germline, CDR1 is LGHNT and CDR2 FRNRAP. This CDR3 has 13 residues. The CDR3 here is CASGWDTNTEAFF. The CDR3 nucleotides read TGTGCTAGTGGTTGGGATACGAACACTGAAGCTTTCTTT.

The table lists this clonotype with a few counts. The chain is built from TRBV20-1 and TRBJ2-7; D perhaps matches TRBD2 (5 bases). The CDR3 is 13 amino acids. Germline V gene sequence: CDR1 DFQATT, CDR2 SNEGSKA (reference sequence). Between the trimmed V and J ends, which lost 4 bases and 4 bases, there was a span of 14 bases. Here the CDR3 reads CSAKGLVGYEQYF. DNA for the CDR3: TGCAGTGCTAAAGGACTCGTGGGATACGAGCAGTACTTC.

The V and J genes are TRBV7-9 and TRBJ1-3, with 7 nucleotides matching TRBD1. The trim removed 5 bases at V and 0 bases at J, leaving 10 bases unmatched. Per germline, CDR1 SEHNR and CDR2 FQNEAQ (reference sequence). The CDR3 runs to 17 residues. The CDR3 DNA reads TGTGCCAGCAGCCGTGCAGGACAGGAAAACTCTGGAAACACCATATATTTT. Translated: CASSRAGQENSGNTIYF.

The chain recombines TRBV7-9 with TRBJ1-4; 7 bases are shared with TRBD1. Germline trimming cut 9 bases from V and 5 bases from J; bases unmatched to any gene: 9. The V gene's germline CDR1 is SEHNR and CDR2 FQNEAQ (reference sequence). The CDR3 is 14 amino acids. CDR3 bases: TGTGCCAGGAGCACAGGGGCGCAGAATGAAAAACTGTTTTTT. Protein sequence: CARSTGAQNEKLFF.

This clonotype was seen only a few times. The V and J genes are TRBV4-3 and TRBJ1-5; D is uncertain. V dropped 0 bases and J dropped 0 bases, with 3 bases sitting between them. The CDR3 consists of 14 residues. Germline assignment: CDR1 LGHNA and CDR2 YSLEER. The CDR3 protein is CASSQEGSNQPQHF. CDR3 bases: TGCGCCAGCAGCCAAGAAGGTAGCAATCAGCCCCAGCATTTT.

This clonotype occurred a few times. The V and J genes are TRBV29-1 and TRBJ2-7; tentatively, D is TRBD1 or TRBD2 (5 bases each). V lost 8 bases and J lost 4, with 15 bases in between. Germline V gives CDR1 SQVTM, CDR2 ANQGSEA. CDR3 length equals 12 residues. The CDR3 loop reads CSTRDGDYEQYF. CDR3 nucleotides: TGCAGCACCCGGGACGGAGATTACGAGCAGTACTTC.

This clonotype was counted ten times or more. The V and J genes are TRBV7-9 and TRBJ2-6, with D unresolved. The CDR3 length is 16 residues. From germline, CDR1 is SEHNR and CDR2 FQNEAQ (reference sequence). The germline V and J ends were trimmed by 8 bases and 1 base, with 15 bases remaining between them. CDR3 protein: CASDWVIQSGANVLTF. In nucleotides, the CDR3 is TGTGCCAGCGACTGGGTGATACAATCTGGGGCCAACGTCCTGACTTTC.

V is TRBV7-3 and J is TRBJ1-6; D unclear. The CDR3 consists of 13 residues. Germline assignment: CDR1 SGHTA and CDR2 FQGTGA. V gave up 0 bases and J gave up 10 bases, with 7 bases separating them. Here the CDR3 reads CASSLTGYSPLHF. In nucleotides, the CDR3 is TGTGCCAGCAGCTTAACAGGGTACTCACCCCTCCACTTT. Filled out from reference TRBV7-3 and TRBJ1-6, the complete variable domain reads GAGVSQTPSNKVTEKGKYVELRCDPISGHTALYWYRQSLGQGPEFLIYFQGTGAADDSGLPNDRFFAVRPEGSVSTLKIQRTERGDSAVYLCASSLTGYSPLHFGNGTRLTVT.

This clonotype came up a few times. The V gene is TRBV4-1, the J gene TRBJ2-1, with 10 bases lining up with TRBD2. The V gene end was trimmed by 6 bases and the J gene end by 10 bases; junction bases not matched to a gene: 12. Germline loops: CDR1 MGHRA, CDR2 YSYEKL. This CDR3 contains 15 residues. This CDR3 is CASSERLAGVYEQFF. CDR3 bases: TGCGCCAGCAGTGAGAGGCTAGCGGGAGTCTACGAGCAGTTCTTC.

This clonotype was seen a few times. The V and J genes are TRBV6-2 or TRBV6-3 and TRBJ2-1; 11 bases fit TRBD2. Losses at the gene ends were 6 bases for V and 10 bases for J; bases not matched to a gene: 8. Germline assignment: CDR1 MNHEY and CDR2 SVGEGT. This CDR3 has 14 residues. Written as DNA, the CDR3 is TGTGCCAGCAGCGGACTAGCGGGCAGGGGGGAGCAGTTCTTC. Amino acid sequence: CASSGLAGRGEQFF.

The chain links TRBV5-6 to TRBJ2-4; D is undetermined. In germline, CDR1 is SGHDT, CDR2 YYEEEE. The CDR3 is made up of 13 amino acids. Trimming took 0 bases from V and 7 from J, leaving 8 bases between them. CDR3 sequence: CASSLEGLNIQYF. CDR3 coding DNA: TGTGCCAGCAGCTTGGAGGGCCTCAACATTCAGTACTTC.

CDR3 residues: CATHHHQQGTGELFF. The CDR3 DNA sequence: TGTGCCACCCACCACCACCAACAGGGCACCGGGGAGCTGTTTTTT. The V gene is TRBV12-3 or TRBV12-4, the J gene TRBJ2-2; possibly TRBD1 for D (6 bases). V was pared by 10 bases and J by 4 bases, with 19 bases between. The CDR3 runs to 15 residues.

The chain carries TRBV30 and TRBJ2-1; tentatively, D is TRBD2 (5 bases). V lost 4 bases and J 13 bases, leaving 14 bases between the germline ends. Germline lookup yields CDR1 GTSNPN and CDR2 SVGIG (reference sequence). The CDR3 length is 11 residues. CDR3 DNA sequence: TGTGCCTGGACTTCTTTGAGGGATCAGTTCTTC. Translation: CAWTSLRDQFF.

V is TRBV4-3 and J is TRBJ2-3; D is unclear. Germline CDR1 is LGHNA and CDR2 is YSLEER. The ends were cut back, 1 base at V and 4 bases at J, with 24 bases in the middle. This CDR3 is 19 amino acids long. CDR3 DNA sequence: TGCGCCAGCAGCCAAGGTCGTCGCGCTAGGCCCATCTCAGCAGATACGCAGTATTTT. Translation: CASSQGRRARPISADTQYF.

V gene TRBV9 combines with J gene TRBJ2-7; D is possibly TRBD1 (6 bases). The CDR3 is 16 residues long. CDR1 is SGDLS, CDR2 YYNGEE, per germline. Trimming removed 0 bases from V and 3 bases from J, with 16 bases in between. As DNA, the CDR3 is TGTGCCAGCAGCGTAGCTAGTAACAGGGACGACTACGAGCAGTACTTC. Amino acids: CASSVASNRDDYEQYF. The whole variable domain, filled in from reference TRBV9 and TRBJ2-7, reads DSGVTQTPKHLITATGQRVTLRCSPRSGDLSVYWYQQSLDQGLQFLIQYYNGEERAKGNILERFSAQQFPDLHSELNLSSLELGDSALYFCASSVASNRDDYEQYFGPGTRLTVT.

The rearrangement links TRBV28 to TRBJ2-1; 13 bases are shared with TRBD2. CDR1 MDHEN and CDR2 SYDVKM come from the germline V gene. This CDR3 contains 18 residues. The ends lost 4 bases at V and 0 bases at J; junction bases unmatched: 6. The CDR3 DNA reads TGTGCCAGCAGTTCGTGGACTAGCGGGAGAGTCTCCTACAATGAGCAGTTCTTC. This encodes CASSSWTSGRVSYNEQFF.

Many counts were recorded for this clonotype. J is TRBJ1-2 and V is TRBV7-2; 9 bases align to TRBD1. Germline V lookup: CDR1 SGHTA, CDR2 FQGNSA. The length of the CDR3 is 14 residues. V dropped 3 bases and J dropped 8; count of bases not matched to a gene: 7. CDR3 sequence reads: CASSFAQGAKGYTF. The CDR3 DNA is TGTGCCAGCAGCTTCGCACAGGGGGCAAAGGGCTACACCTTC. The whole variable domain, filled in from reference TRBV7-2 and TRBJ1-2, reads GAGVSQSPSNKVTEKGKDVELRCDPISGHTALYWYRQSLGQGLEFLIYFQGNSAPDKSGLPSDRFSAERTGGSVSTLTIQRTQQEDSAVYLCASSFAQGAKGYTFGSGTRLTVV.

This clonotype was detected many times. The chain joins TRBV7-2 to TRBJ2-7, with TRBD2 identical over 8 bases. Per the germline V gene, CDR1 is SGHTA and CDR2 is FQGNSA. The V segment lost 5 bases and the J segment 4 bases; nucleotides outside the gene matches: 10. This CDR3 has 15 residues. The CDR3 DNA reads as TGTGCCAGCAGCCCACGGGGCGGGAGGTCGTACGAGCAGTACTTC. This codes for CASSPRGGRSYEQYF.

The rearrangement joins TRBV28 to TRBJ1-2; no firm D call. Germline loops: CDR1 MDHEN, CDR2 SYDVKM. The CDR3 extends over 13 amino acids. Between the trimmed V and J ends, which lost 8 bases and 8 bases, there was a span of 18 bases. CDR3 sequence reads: CASGVRFTLGYTF. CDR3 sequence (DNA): TGTGCCAGCGGGGTCCGCTTTACCTTAGGCTACACCTTC.

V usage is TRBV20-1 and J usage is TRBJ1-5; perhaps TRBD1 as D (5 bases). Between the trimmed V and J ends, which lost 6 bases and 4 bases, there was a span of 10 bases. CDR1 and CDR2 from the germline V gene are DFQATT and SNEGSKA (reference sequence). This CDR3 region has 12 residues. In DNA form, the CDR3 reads TGCAGTGCCCGGGACGCTAATCAGCCCCAGCATTTT. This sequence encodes CSARDANQPQHF.

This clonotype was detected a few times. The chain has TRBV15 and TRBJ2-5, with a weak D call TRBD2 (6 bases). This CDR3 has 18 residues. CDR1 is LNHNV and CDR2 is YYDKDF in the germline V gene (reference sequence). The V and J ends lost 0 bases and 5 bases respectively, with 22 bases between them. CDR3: CATSRDWGGGEATETQYF. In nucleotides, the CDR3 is TGTGCCACCAGCAGAGATTGGGGAGGAGGGGAGGCGACGGAGACCCAGTACTTC.

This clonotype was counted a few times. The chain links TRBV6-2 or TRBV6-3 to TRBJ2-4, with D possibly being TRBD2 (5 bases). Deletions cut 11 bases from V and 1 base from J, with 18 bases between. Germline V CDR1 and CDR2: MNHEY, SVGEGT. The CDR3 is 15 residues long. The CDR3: CASVGSGSAKNIQYF. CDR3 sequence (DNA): TGTGCCTCAGTAGGGAGCGGTTCGGCCAAAAACATTCAGTACTTC.